The next 20 T cell receptor beta chains were all read from a single sample in a study of T-cell reconstitution after alpha-beta-depleted transplantation in children. Using unique molecular identifiers, the investigators prepared the TCRbeta library. TCRdb analysed the PCR reads with MiXCR anew, one entry per CDR3 protein. This sample carries hundreds of thousands of distinct CDR3 sequences, 11% of them seen once, and the ten largest clones take roughly 28%. The material was PBMCs, obtained before TCRalphabeta/CD19-depleted stem cell transplant. These receptors were obtained from a child younger than two with acute myeloid leukemia, due to receive a stem cell transplant.

This clonotype has ten or more counts. The genes are TRBV5-5 and TRBJ2-7; D call uncertain. The CDR3 sequence is 12 residues long. CDR1 and CDR2 (germline): SGHKS, YYEKEE (reference sequence). Deletions cut 4 bases from V and 0 bases from J, with 5 bases between. The CDR3, as DNA: TGTGCCAGCAGCACCACCTCCTACGAGCAGTACTTC. Protein sequence: CASSTTSYEQYF.

This clonotype was counted a few times. CDR3 coding DNA: TGTGCCAGCAGTTTCCGGGGAGTGGGGTCCTACGAGCAGTACTTC. Protein: CASSFRGVGSYEQYF. This chain uses TRBV27 with TRBJ2-7; TRBD2 might be the D (5 bases). V gave up 3 bases and J gave up 1 base, with 13 bases separating them. CDR3 length equals 15 residues. Germline CDR1 and CDR2: MNHEY and SMNVEV (reference sequence).

This clonotype was counted ten times or more. The chain couples TRBV3-1 to TRBJ1-2; D gene unclear. The CDR3 runs to 13 residues. The V end lost 5 bases, the J end lost 2 bases, and 9 bases lay between the germline ends. The germline V gene encodes CDR1 LGHDT and CDR2 YNNKEL (reference sequence). The CDR3 DNA sequence: TGTGCCAGCAGCGACCCAAGGAACTATGGCTACACCTTC. It yields the protein CASSDPRNYGYTF.

The sample holds many counts of this clonotype. The V gene is TRBV12-3 or TRBV12-4, the J gene TRBJ1-2, with 7 bases fitting TRBD1. This CDR3 spans 13 amino acids. The trim removed 5 bases at V and 4 bases at J, leaving 4 bases unmatched. The CDR3 here is CASSQGGSYGYTF. CDR3 nucleotides: TGTGCCAGCAGTCAGGGGGGAAGCTATGGCTACACCTTC.

This clonotype turned up a few times. The gene calls are TRBV6-5 and TRBJ2-5, with TRBD2 matching 8 bases. The V gene end was trimmed by 0 bases and the J gene end by 5 bases; junction bases not matched to a gene: 8. This CDR3 contains 16 residues. CDR1 and CDR2 from the germline V gene are MNHEY and SVGAGI. The CDR3 coding sequence is TGTGCCAGCAGTTACTCGCTAGCGGGCCTAGGGGAGACCCAGTACTTC. The encoded protein is CASSYSLAGLGETQYF.

The sample holds many counts of this clonotype. V is TRBV4-3 and J is TRBJ2-2, with 8 bases that match TRBD2. The length of the CDR3 is 13 residues. CDR1 is LGHNA, CDR2 YSLEER, per germline. The V segment lost 0 bases and the J segment 16 bases; nucleotides outside the gene matches: 7. The CDR3 here is CASSQEAGGRKFF. The CDR3 nucleotides are TGCGCCAGCAGCCAAGAGGCGGGAGGCCGTAAGTTTTTT.

As concerns this clonotype: A much larger clonotype is one base distant, so this may be a read error. Because it lacks the conserved phenylalanine or tryptophan at the end, this CDR3 is likely a read error. The chain couples TRBV7-9 to TRBJ1-2; TRBD1 matches at 7 bases. V was clipped by 3 bases and J by 5 bases; unmatched bases: 6. The V gene's germline CDR1 is SEHNR and CDR2 FQNEAQ (reference sequence). The CDR3 has 14 residues. Written as DNA, the CDR3 is TGTGCCAGCAGCTTCCGGACAGGTGCTTATGGCTACACCTCC. Encoded protein: CASSFRTGAYGYTS.

The chain couples TRBV6-2 or TRBV6-3 to TRBJ2-3; D uncertain. CDR1 and CDR2 (germline): MNHEY, SVGEGT. The CDR3 spans 13 residues. Trimming removed 6 bases from V and 5 bases from J, with 12 bases in between. The CDR3 DNA follows: TGTGCCAGCAGACTGGGCGGAGTAGATACGCAGTATTTT. Its protein product is CASRLGGVDTQYF.

At least ten counts were recorded for this clonotype. The chain recombines TRBV28 with TRBJ2-1; the D gene is possibly TRBD1 (6 bases). Germline V gives CDR1 MDHEN, CDR2 SYDVKM. The CDR3 totals 16 residues. V lost 6 bases and J 3 bases, leaving 18 bases between the germline ends. The CDR3 DNA reads TGTGCCAGCAGCAACGCCGGGACAAAGGGCTACAATGAGCAGTTCTTC. This encodes CASSNAGTKGYNEQFF.

The table lists this clonotype with many counts. J is TRBJ1-3 and V is TRBV29-1, with D tentatively TRBD1 (5 bases). Germline assignment: CDR1 SQVTM and CDR2 ANQGSEA. Between the trimmed V and J ends, which lost 1 base and 4 bases, there was a span of 5 bases. The CDR3 contains 12 residues. The CDR3 spells CSVEAGGNTIYF. CDR3 nucleotides: TGCAGCGTTGAAGCAGGGGGAAACACCATATATTTT.

Concerning this clonotype: Compared with germline, one end of the junction differs, possibly owing to a read error. The rearrangement links TRBV18 to TRBJ2-5; D is unresolved. CDR1 is KGHSH and CDR2 is LQKENI in the germline V gene. This CDR3 is built from 11 residues. CDR3 DNA sequence: TGTGCCAGCTCACCAGAAGAGACCCAGTGCTTC. Its translation: CASSPEETQCF.

Ten or more counts support this clonotype. The CDR3 coding sequence is TGTGCCAGCTCACAGACACAGGCTAGCACAGATACGCAGTATTTT. Translation gives CASSQTQASTDTQYF. The rearrangement links TRBV18 to TRBJ2-3, with D tentatively TRBD1 (5 bases). Trimming pared 4 bases from V and 0 bases from J, leaving 11 bases between. Germline loops: CDR1 KGHSH, CDR2 LQKENI. This CDR3 has 15 residues. The full variable domain, rest sourced from reference TRBV18 and TRBJ2-3, is NAGVMQNPRHLVRRRGQEARLRCSPMKGHSHVYWYRQLPEEGLKFMVYLQKENIIDESGMPKERFSAEFPKEGPSILRIQQVVRGDSAAYFCASSQTQASTDTQYFGPGTRLTVL.

Ten or more counts support this clonotype. This rearrangement joins TRBV5-1 to TRBJ2-3; 12 nucleotides line up with TRBD2. From germline, CDR1 is SGHRS and CDR2 YFSETQ. V trimming: 0 bases; J trimming: 5 bases; junction bases outside the gene matches: 4. The length of the CDR3 is 16 residues. The CDR3 nucleotides read TGCGCCAGCAGCTTGGGTGCGGGACTAGCGGGAGATACGCAGTATTTT. Encoded protein: CASSLGAGLAGDTQYF.

On this clonotype: This may come from a read error, since a much larger clone is one base off. The CDR3 nucleotides read TGCAGTACTAGAAGGGCTAGCGGGAGTTATGAGCAGTTCTTC. Residues: CSTRRASGSYEQFF. V gene TRBV20-1 combines with J gene TRBJ2-1, with 10 bases that match TRBD2. The CDR3 is 14 residues long. Germline CDR1 and CDR2: DFQATT and SNEGSKA (reference sequence).

J is TRBJ2-1 and V is TRBV6-1; D is perhaps TRBD1 or TRBD2 (5 bases each). Germline CDR1 MNHNS, CDR2 SASEGT. Trimming left V 6 bases short and J 9 bases short, with 18 bases between. The CDR3 length is 14 residues. CDR3 in amino acids: CASSPTGKRGEQFF. CDR3 nucleotides: TGTGCCAGCAGCCCGACTGGGAAGAGGGGTGAGCAGTTCTTC.

This clonotype was found many times. The V call is TRBV11-2, the J call TRBJ2-3, with no clear D. Germline V gene lookup returns CDR1 SGHAT and CDR2 FQNNGV. The V end was cut by 5 bases, the J end by 0 bases, with 9 bases between. This CDR3 spans 14 amino acids. CDR3 nucleotides: TGTGCCAGCAGCCCCTCCTGGAGCACAGATACGCAGTATTTT. Translating it yields CASSPSWSTDTQYF. The variable domain in full, with the rest retrieved from reference TRBV11-2 and TRBJ2-3, is EAGVAQSPRYKIIEKRQSVAFWCNPISGHATLYWYQQILGQGPKLLIQFQNNGVVDDSQLPKDRFSAERLKGVDSTLKIQPAKLEDSAVYLCASSPSWSTDTQYFGPGTRLTVL.

The chain has TRBV29-1 and TRBJ1-1, with no clear D. V was trimmed by 3 bases and J by 6 bases, leaving 11 bases between them. CDR1 is SQVTM, CDR2 ANQGSEA, per germline. The CDR3 has 12 amino acids. Here the CDR3 DNA reads TGCAGCGTTGAGGGTGACGGGCCTGAAGCTTTCTTT. As protein: CSVEGDGPEAFF.

This clonotype was seen once. This sequence may be a read error, since a much larger clone differs from it by one base. V usage is TRBV5-4 and J usage is TRBJ2-3, with 8 bases lining up with TRBD2. The CDR3 spans 16 residues. Germline-derived CDR1 and CDR2 are SGHNT and YYREEE (reference sequence). DNA for the CDR3: TGTTCCAGCAGCCCGGGACTAGTATGGGGCACAGATACGCAGTATTTT. It is translated as CSSSPGLVWGTDTQYF.

The chain couples TRBV19 to TRBJ2-1; TRBD1 aligns across 7 bases. Germline CDR1 LNHDA, CDR2 SQIVND (reference sequence). V lost 7 bases and J lost 3; bases outside the gene matches: 15. This CDR3 spans 17 amino acids. In DNA, the CDR3 is TGTGCCAGTACCGTATACAGGGGAAAGCAAGGCTACAATGAGCAGTTCTTC. This codes for CASTVYRGKQGYNEQFF.

This clonotype was observed many times. The chain has TRBV20-1 and TRBJ2-7; 11 nucleotides agree with TRBD2. CDR1 DFQATT and CDR2 SNEGSKA come from the germline V gene (reference sequence). Unmatched junction bases numbered 5, after V lost 1 base and J lost 3 bases. This CDR3 is 15 amino acids long. CDR3 amino acids: CSARVWLAGGYEQYF. In DNA, the CDR3 is TGCAGTGCTAGAGTATGGCTAGCGGGGGGCTACGAGCAGTACTTC.